This is a list of T cell receptor beta chains from one sample in a study of identical twins. Via MiXCR, TCRdb re-called the 5' RACE reads, giving one row per CDR3 protein. The table has hundreds of thousands of distinct CDR3 sequences, around 24% seen once. Another study also made use of these data, one on T cells expressing NK-cell markers.

Sequenced input: CD4+ T cells sorted from blood. Every receptor here comes from a young woman in good health. Each CDR3 is given with its conserved first and last residue. A D gene is named only where the DNA matches it firmly. The listing skips clone size in some rows; elsewhere it reads once, few, many or a size class.

D gene: NA; J gene: TRBJ1-1; V gene: TRBV21-1; clone size: NA; CDR3 protein: CASTPWAHEAFF; CDR3 DNA: TGTGCCAGCACCCCGTGGGCCCACGAAGCTTTCTTT
D gene: NA; J gene: TRBJ2-5; V gene: TRBV5-6; clone size: NA; CDR3 protein: CASSLELGSAETQYF; CDR3 DNA: TGTGCCAGCAGCCTTGAACTAGGTTCGGCAGAGACCCAGTACTTC
D gene: NA; J gene: TRBJ1-2; V gene: TRBV20-1; clone size: NA; CDR3 protein: CSASDTGGVWGGYTF; CDR3 DNA: TGCAGTGCTAGCGACACAGGCGGGGTATGGGGAGGCTACACCTTC
D gene: NA; J gene: TRBJ2-1; V gene: TRBV5-1; clone size: many; CDR3 protein: CASSLGGSYNEQFF; CDR3 DNA: TGTGCCAGCAGCTTAGGCGGTAGTTACAATGAGCAGTTCTTC
D gene: TRBD2; J gene: TRBJ2-4; V gene: TRBV27; clone size: NA; CDR3 protein: CASSLSLVAGENIQYF; CDR3 DNA: TGTGCCAGCAGTTTGTCACTCGTAGCGGGGGAAAACATTCAGTACTTC
D gene: NA; J gene: TRBJ2-7; V gene: TRBV5-8; clone size: few; CDR3 protein: CASSLRDIYEQYF; CDR3 DNA: TGTGCCAGCAGCTTACGGGACATCTACGAGCAGTACTTC
D gene: TRBD1; J gene: TRBJ1-2; V gene: TRBV5-5; clone size: NA; CDR3 protein: CASRHTQGATANYGYTF; CDR3 DNA: TGTGCCAGCAGACATACCCAGGGGGCGACAGCTAACTATGGCTACACCTTC
D gene: TRBD2; J gene: TRBJ2-1; V gene: TRBV11-1; clone size: NA; CDR3 protein: CASSLGSSGASSYNEQFF; CDR3 DNA: TGTGCCAGCAGCTTAGGTTCTAGCGGAGCAAGCTCCTACAATGAGCAGTTCTTC
D gene: NA; J gene: TRBJ2-7; V gene: TRBV11-2; clone size: NA; CDR3 protein: CASSLNQAYEQYF; CDR3 DNA: TGTGCCAGCAGCTTGAATCAGGCCTACGAGCAGTACTTC
D gene: TRBD2; J gene: TRBJ2-5; V gene: TRBV6-2/TRBV6-3; clone size: NA; CDR3 protein: CASSSRTPGGPQYF; CDR3 DNA: TGTGCCAGCAGTTCCCGGACCCCGGGGGGGCCCCAGTACTTC
D gene: NA; J gene: TRBJ1-5; V gene: TRBV6-1; clone size: NA; CDR3 protein: CASSGETNQPQHF; CDR3 DNA: TGTGCCAGCAGTGGAGAAACCAATCAGCCCCAGCATTTT
D gene: NA; J gene: TRBJ2-5; V gene: TRBV20-1; clone size: few; CDR3 protein: CSARDAGFKTQYF; CDR3 DNA: TGCAGTGCTAGAGATGCCGGATTCAAGACCCAGTACTTC
D gene: NA; J gene: TRBJ2-7; V gene: TRBV12-3/TRBV12-4; clone size: NA; CDR3 protein: CASSLSTSYEQYF; CDR3 DNA: TGTGCCAGCAGTTTATCTACCAGCTACGAGCAGTACTTC
D gene: TRBD1; J gene: TRBJ1-2; V gene: TRBV11-2; clone size: NA; CDR3 protein: CASSLVRDRPGYTF; CDR3 DNA: TGTGCCAGCAGCCTGGTCCGGGACAGGCCCGGCTACACCTTC
D gene: NA; J gene: TRBJ1-5; V gene: TRBV7-9; clone size: NA; CDR3 protein: CASSLGGAHQPQHF; CDR3 DNA: TGTGCCAGCAGCTTAGGGGGCGCCCATCAGCCCCAGCATTTT
D gene: NA; J gene: TRBJ2-3; V gene: TRBV6-5; clone size: NA; CDR3 protein: CASSLLLGSTDTQYF; CDR3 DNA: TGTGCCAGCAGTCTACTGCTAGGAAGCACAGATACGCAGTATTTT
D gene: NA; J gene: TRBJ2-3; V gene: TRBV2; clone size: many; CDR3 protein: CASSERSTDTQYF; CDR3 DNA: TGTGCCAGCAGTGAAAGGTCCACAGATACGCAGTATTTT
D gene: TRBD2; J gene: TRBJ2-4; V gene: TRBV11-2; clone size: NA; CDR3 protein: CASSPRLAGDRVKGKNIQYF; CDR3 DNA: TGTGCCAGCAGCCCCAGACTAGCGGGAGATCGAGTTAAGGGCAAAAACATTCAGTACTTC
D gene: NA; J gene: TRBJ2-1; V gene: TRBV21-1; clone size: few; CDR3 protein: CASTPGGCGGNEQFF; CDR3 DNA: TGTGCCAGCACCCCTGGCGGGTGTGGTGGGAATGAGCAGTTCTTC
D gene: TRBD2; J gene: TRBJ2-1; V gene: TRBV12-3/TRBV12-4; clone size: NA; CDR3 protein: CASSPRAGGRYNEQFF; CDR3 DNA: TGTGCCAGCAGTCCGCGAGCGGGGGGACGCTACAATGAGCAGTTCTTC
D gene: NA; J gene: TRBJ2-1; V gene: TRBV5-1; clone size: few; CDR3 protein: CASSLSSRHNEQFF; CDR3 DNA: TGCGCCAGCAGCTTGAGTAGCCGTCACAATGAGCAGTTCTTC
D gene: TRBD1; J gene: TRBJ1-6; V gene: TRBV7-9; clone size: NA; CDR3 protein: CASSSGQGQSNSPLHF; CDR3 DNA: TGTGCCAGCAGCTCCGGACAGGGCCAATCTAATTCACCCCTCCACTTT
D gene: TRBD2; J gene: TRBJ2-7; V gene: TRBV15; clone size: NA; CDR3 protein: CATSGGHFGTSNYEQYF; CDR3 DNA: TGTGCCACCAGCGGGGGCCACTTCGGGACTAGTAACTACGAGCAGTACTTC
D gene: NA; J gene: TRBJ2-1; V gene: TRBV3-1; clone size: few; CDR3 protein: CASSQEQGHNEQFF; CDR3 DNA: TGTGCCAGCAGCCAAGAACAGGGACATAATGAGCAGTTCTTC
D gene: NA; J gene: TRBJ1-1; V gene: TRBV3-1; clone size: NA; CDR3 protein: CASSQGAGEAFF; CDR3 DNA: TGTGCCAGCAGCCAAGGTGCAGGGGAAGCTTTCTTT
D gene: NA; J gene: TRBJ2-1; V gene: TRBV29-1; clone size: few; CDR3 protein: CSVENEGDKEFF; CDR3 DNA: TGCAGCGTTGAAAATGAGGGGGACAAAGAGTTCTTC
D gene: NA; J gene: TRBJ1-4; V gene: TRBV6-5; clone size: few; CDR3 protein: CASSSGYRTNEKLFF; CDR3 DNA: TGTGCCAGCAGTTCAGGTTATCGTACTAATGAAAAACTGTTTTTT
D gene: TRBD1; J gene: TRBJ2-7; V gene: TRBV20-1; clone size: NA; CDR3 protein: CGAGDHRGSYEQYF; CDR3 DNA: TGCGGTGCCGGAGATCACAGGGGATCCTACGAGCAGTACTTC
D gene: NA; J gene: TRBJ2-3; V gene: TRBV21-1; clone size: NA; CDR3 protein: CARPTPLLPPDTQYF; CDR3 DNA: TGTGCCAGGCCAACCCCACTCCTTCCCCCAGATACGCAGTATTTT
D gene: NA; J gene: TRBJ1-2; V gene: TRBV20-1; clone size: NA; CDR3 protein: CSARALGQGSLTF; CDR3 DNA: TGCAGTGCTAGAGCATTGGGGCAGGGTTCCCTCACCTTC
D gene: TRBD1; J gene: TRBJ2-2; V gene: TRBV6-2/TRBV6-3; clone size: NA; CDR3 protein: CASSPGQGVGELFF; CDR3 DNA: TGTGCCAGCAGCCCGGGACAGGGCGTCGGGGAGCTGTTTTTT
D gene: TRBD1; J gene: TRBJ2-1; V gene: TRBV7-9; clone size: NA; CDR3 protein: CASSRTGVDNEQFF; CDR3 DNA: TGTGCCAGCAGCCGGACAGGGGTGGACAATGAGCAGTTCTTC
D gene: NA; J gene: TRBJ2-5; V gene: TRBV6-2/TRBV6-3; clone size: many; CDR3 protein: CASKQRQETQYF; CDR3 DNA: TGTGCCAGCAAACAGCGCCAAGAGACCCAGTACTTC
D gene: NA; J gene: TRBJ1-1; V gene: TRBV5-1; clone size: few; CDR3 protein: CASSTPGTKNTEAFF; CDR3 DNA: TGCGCCAGCAGCACTCCCGGGACAAAGAACACTGAAGCTTTCTTT
D gene: NA; J gene: TRBJ1-1; V gene: TRBV11-2; clone size: NA; CDR3 protein: CASNTWGLGTEAFF; CDR3 DNA: TGTGCCAGCAACACCTGGGGGCTCGGCACTGAAGCTTTCTTT
D gene: TRBD2; J gene: TRBJ2-7; V gene: TRBV20-1; clone size: NA; CDR3 protein: CSASKLRAGGEQYF; CDR3 DNA: TGCAGTGCTAGTAAACTCCGGGCGGGGGGCGAGCAGTACTTC
D gene: NA; J gene: TRBJ2-2; V gene: TRBV6-5; clone size: few; CDR3 protein: CASSYSGAVDGELFF; CDR3 DNA: TGTGCCAGCAGTTACTCTGGAGCGGTCGACGGGGAGCTGTTTTTT
D gene: NA; J gene: TRBJ1-6; V gene: TRBV7-9; clone size: many; CDR3 protein: CASSSNSPLHF; CDR3 DNA: TGTGCCAGCAGTTCTAATTCACCCCTCCACTTT
D gene: TRBD2; J gene: TRBJ2-7; V gene: TRBV6-1; clone size: NA; CDR3 protein: CASRIGTSGASYEQYF; CDR3 DNA: TGTGCCTCCAGAATAGGGACTAGCGGGGCCTCCTACGAGCAGTACTTC
D gene: TRBD2; J gene: TRBJ2-1; V gene: TRBV9; clone size: once; CDR3 protein: CASSVGLAGGQFVSEQFF; CDR3 DNA: TGTGCCAGCAGCGTAGGACTAGCGGGAGGGCAATTTGTCAGTGAGCAGTTCTTC
D gene: TRBD1; J gene: TRBJ1-4; V gene: TRBV12-3/TRBV12-4; clone size: few; CDR3 protein: CASSPGTARGEKLFF; CDR3 DNA: TGTGCCAGCAGCCCGGGGACAGCGAGAGGTGAAAAACTGTTTTTT
D gene: NA; J gene: TRBJ2-1; V gene: TRBV5-6; clone size: NA; CDR3 protein: CASSLRRSYNEQFF; CDR3 DNA: TGTGCCAGCAGCTTAAGGCGCTCCTACAATGAGCAGTTCTTC
D gene: TRBD2; J gene: TRBJ2-7; V gene: TRBV20-1; clone size: NA; CDR3 protein: CSAKGASGRNEQYF; CDR3 DNA: TGCAGTGCTAAAGGGGCTAGCGGGAGGAACGAGCAGTACTTC
D gene: NA; J gene: TRBJ2-1; V gene: TRBV6-2/TRBV6-3; clone size: few; CDR3 protein: CASSLRRSSYNEQFF; CDR3 DNA: TGTGCCAGCAGCCTGCGGAGAAGCTCCTACAATGAGCAGTTCTTC
D gene: NA; J gene: TRBJ2-3; V gene: TRBV5-1; clone size: NA; CDR3 protein: CASSLGRTVDTQYF; CDR3 DNA: TGCGCCAGCAGCTTGGGTAGGACGGTAGATACGCAGTATTTT
D gene: TRBD2; J gene: TRBJ2-1; V gene: TRBV3-1; clone size: NA; CDR3 protein: CASSPRLAGMYNEQFF; CDR3 DNA: TGTGCCAGCAGCCCACGACTAGCGGGGATGTACAATGAGCAGTTCTTC
D gene: NA; J gene: TRBJ2-7; V gene: TRBV29-1; clone size: NA; CDR3 protein: CSVETPGNLYEQYF; CDR3 DNA: TGCAGCGTTGAAACGCCCGGGAACCTCTACGAGCAGTACTTC
D gene: NA; J gene: TRBJ2-5; V gene: TRBV20-1; clone size: NA; CDR3 protein: CSASDREVETQYF; CDR3 DNA: TGCAGTGCTTCAGACAGGGAGGTAGAGACCCAGTACTTC
D gene: NA; J gene: TRBJ2-1; V gene: TRBV20-1; clone size: NA; CDR3 protein: CSATTGYNEQFF; CDR3 DNA: TGCAGTGCCACTACTGGCTACAATGAGCAGTTCTTC
D gene: NA; J gene: TRBJ1-6; V gene: TRBV6-1; clone size: NA; CDR3 protein: CASARSGSYNSPLHF; CDR3 DNA: TGTGCCAGCGCTCGGAGTGGTTCCTATAATTCACCCCTCCACTTT
D gene: NA; J gene: TRBJ2-3; V gene: TRBV12-3/TRBV12-4; clone size: medium-sized; CDR3 protein: CASSSQLSDTQYF; CDR3 DNA: TGTGCCAGCAGTTCCCAGCTGTCAGATACGCAGTATTTT
D gene: NA; J gene: TRBJ1-5; V gene: TRBV6-1; clone size: NA; CDR3 protein: CASIEVRDQPQHF; CDR3 DNA: TGTGCCAGCATCGAGGTCCGGGATCAGCCCCAGCATTTT
D gene: NA; J gene: TRBJ1-1; V gene: TRBV6-1; clone size: NA; CDR3 protein: CASQLVRGPEAFF; CDR3 DNA: TGTGCCAGCCAATTGGTCAGGGGCCCTGAAGCTTTCTTT
D gene: TRBD2; J gene: TRBJ2-1; V gene: TRBV7-2; clone size: NA; CDR3 protein: CASSFPSGAGEQFF; CDR3 DNA: TGTGCCAGCAGCTTCCCTAGCGGAGCGGGTGAGCAGTTCTTC
D gene: TRBD1; J gene: TRBJ1-1; V gene: TRBV7-9; clone size: few; CDR3 protein: CASSRGGARDTEAFF; CDR3 DNA: TGTGCCAGCAGCAGAGGGGGCGCGAGGGACACTGAAGCTTTCTTT